This record covers a single T cell receptor beta chain. This table comes from immunoSEQ multiplex PCR, and its TCRdb copy is limited to in-frame clones, with some not included. Among 60,000 to 70,000 clones listed, more than 75% were seen once. This entry belongs to a study of OX40 agonist ivuxolimab in advanced cancers. Deletions cut 5 bases from V and 7 bases from J, with 15 bases between. Germline CDR1 and CDR2: SGHVS and FQNEAQ. The CDR3 extends over 15 amino acids. Sequenced material: CD4+ or CD8+ T cells sorted from blood, taken in a trial of the OX40 agonist ivuxolimab. The genes are TRBV7-8 and TRBJ2-6; tentatively, D is TRBD1 (6 bases). This receptor was identified in an adult with an advanced solid tumor such as melanoma, head and neck, liver or kidney cancer. The CDR3 sequence: CASSPGQILANVLTF. CDR3 bases: TGTGCCAGCAGCCCCGGACAGATTTTAGCCAACGTCCTGACTTTC.